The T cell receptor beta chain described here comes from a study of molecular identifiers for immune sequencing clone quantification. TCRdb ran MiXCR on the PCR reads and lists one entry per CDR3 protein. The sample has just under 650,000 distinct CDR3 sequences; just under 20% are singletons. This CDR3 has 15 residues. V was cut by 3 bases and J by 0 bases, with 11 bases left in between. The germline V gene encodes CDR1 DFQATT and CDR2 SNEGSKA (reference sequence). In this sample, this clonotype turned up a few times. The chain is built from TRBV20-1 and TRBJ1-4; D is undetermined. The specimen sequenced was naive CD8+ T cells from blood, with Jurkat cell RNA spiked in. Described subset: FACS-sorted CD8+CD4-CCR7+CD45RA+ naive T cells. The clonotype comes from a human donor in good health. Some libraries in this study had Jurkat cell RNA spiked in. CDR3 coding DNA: TGCAGTGCTAGCGACCCCTATGCAACTAATGAAAAACTGTTTTTT. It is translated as CSASDPYATNEKLFF.